What follows is one T cell receptor (beta chain) and its context. Its antigen remains unidentified. This sample is drawn from a study of shared clonotypes between healthy human individuals. The study, taken as a whole, reports: A few donors shared 4.5% to 6.5% of their naive CD4 clonotypes. A generally larger estimated richness was seen in naive subsets than in memory subsets.

CDR1 and CDR2 from the germline V gene are MNHEY and SMNVEV (reference sequence). The germline V and J ends were trimmed by 1 base and 5 bases, with 11 bases remaining between them. The length of the CDR3 is 14 residues. Naive-designated CD8 cells lacked CD45RO, were positively enriched for CCR7, and omitted terminally differentiated effector memory CD45RA+ cells. The authors split each subset's genomic DNA evenly across several immunoSEQ plates. As processed by the authors: ImmunoSEQ output lacked quality scores and full-length reads, limiting matched filtering. Sequencing was performed with immunoSEQ multiplex PCR; in TCRdb, only in-frame clones are kept and a portion is missing. The V and J calls and the clone size are those of that table, but D and trimming were determined from the DNA. Among around 2,100,000 clones, 85% to 95% were seen once, and the ten largest hold less than 1.5%.

This chain links TRBV27 with TRBJ1-1, with D hard to call. The sequence came from a man between 18 and 29 years old in good health. Sample: naive CD8+ T cells sorted from blood. CDR3 region: CASSLYGMETEAFF. CDR3 DNA sequence: TGTGCCAGCAGTTTATACGGGATGGAGACTGAAGCTTTCTTT.